This TCR beta chain was retrieved from a study of shared clonotypes between healthy human individuals. Authors' processing steps: Filtering differed because ImmunoSEQ produced junction-only sequences that carried no quality scores. This table comes from immunoSEQ multiplex PCR, and its TCRdb copy is limited to in-frame clones, with some not included. Clone size and the V and J calls come from that table; the DNA yielded D and trimming. This sample has 2 million to 2.5 million clones, with under 95% found just once. Study results and caveats: Depth was large, yet rarefaction showed that sorted-subset sequencing was incomplete. Sequencing depth was predicted to influence how clonotypes are shared among donors.

Splitting of CD4+ cells produced CD45RA+ naive and CD45RA-negative memory subsets. About this clone itself: Its antigen remains unknown.

Germline CDR1 MDHEN, CDR2 SYDVKM. The CDR3 contains 13 residues. The V gene lost 7 bases and the J gene lost 10 bases, with 16 bases spanning the gap. The TCR originated in a man younger than 30 in good health. Some clones in this sample may be carry-over from other donors' samples. The sample consisted of naive CD4+ T cells from PBMCs. Stated subset: CD45RA+ positively selected. This chain uses TRBV28 with TRBJ2-2, with D perhaps matching TRBD1 or TRBD2 (6 bases each). The CDR3 spells CASTGGLGTELFF. The CDR3 nucleotides are TGTGCCAGCACTGGGGGGCTGGGGACGGAGCTGTTTTTT.